Shown below are 19 T cell receptor beta chains from a single sample sequenced in a study of blood T cells in healthy people across ages. Sample-barcoded 5' priming and a J-beta primer mix drove a second PCR of about 6 to 12 cycles. TCRdb processed the 5' RACE reads anew with MiXCR; each CDR3 protein has one entry. Of hundreds of thousands of distinct CDR3 sequences in the sample, around 48% were seen once. Sequenced: blood. These receptors came from a man older than 75 in good health.

This clonotype turned up a few times. The chain recombines TRBV5-1 with TRBJ2-1, with 13 bases lining up with TRBD2. The CDR3 runs to 17 residues. Germline V CDR1 and CDR2: SGHRS, YFSETQ. The J segment lost 6 bases and the V segment lost 2 bases, leaving 8 bases of the junction unmatched. The CDR3 protein is CASSFEGLAGRVNEQFF. The CDR3, as DNA: TGCGCCAGCAGCTTTGAGGGACTAGCGGGACGAGTCAATGAGCAGTTCTTC. The entire variable domain, with the rest obtained from reference TRBV5-1 and TRBJ2-1, is as follows: KAGVTQTPRYLIKTRGQQVTLSCSPISGHRSVSWYQQTPGQGLQFLFEYFSETQRNKGNFPGRFSGRQFSNSRSEMNVSTLELGDSALYLCASSFEGLAGRVNEQFFGPGTRLTVL.

On this clonotype itself: At one end, the junction sequence differs from germline, possibly due to a read error. This sequence joins TRBV7-9 and TRBJ2-6; D could derive from TRBD1 or TRBD2 (5 bases each). The germline CDR1 and CDR2 sequences are SEHNR and FQNEAQ (reference sequence). This CDR3 comprises 14 residues. Here the CDR3 reads CASSGLSGANALTF. Here the CDR3 DNA reads TGTGCCAGCAGCGGACTCTCTGGGGCCAACGCCCTGACTTTC.

The table lists this clonotype with a few counts. V is TRBV12-3 or TRBV12-4 and J is TRBJ2-3; D remains unclear. V was trimmed by 1 base and J by 10 bases, leaving 9 bases between them. The CDR3 has 12 amino acids. The CDR3 region has the DNA TGTGCCAGCAGTTTAGGGCCGGGTTCGCAGTATTTT. Translation gives CASSLGPGSQYF.

J is TRBJ2-1 and V is TRBV28; either TRBD1 or TRBD2 may fit D (5 bases each). Germline assignment: CDR1 MDHEN and CDR2 SYDVKM. V gave up 1 base and J gave up 6 bases, with 13 bases separating them. The CDR3 spans 15 residues. The CDR3 coding sequence is TGTGCCAGCAGTTTATATGGGGGAGCCCCCAATGAGCAGTTCTTC. Protein sequence: CASSLYGGAPNEQFF.

In the case of this clonotype: At one boundary the junction diverges from the germline segment, which might be a read error. The chain carries TRBV10-2 and TRBJ2-3, with TRBD1 matching 7 bases. From germline, CDR1 is WSHSY and CDR2 SAAADI. This CDR3 region has 16 residues. CDR3 sequence: CASSESRGTAVDTQYF. The CDR3 DNA reads as TGCGCCAGTAGTGAGTCGAGAGGGACAGCGGTGGATACGCAGTATTTT.

The rearrangement joins TRBV28 to TRBJ2-1; TRBD2 might be the D (6 bases). CDR1 MDHEN and CDR2 SYDVKM come from the germline V gene. The CDR3 has 13 residues. Deletions cut 9 bases from V and 10 bases from J, with 19 bases between. The CDR3 bases are TGTGCCAGTCTAGCGAGAGCCACTAGGGAGCAGTTCTTC. Translation gives CASLARATREQFF.

The chain carries TRBV7-2 and TRBJ2-7; D gene ambiguous. The CDR3 extends over 14 amino acids. Trimming shortened V by 2 bases and J by 3 bases, and 11 bases separated the two germline ends. Germline CDR1 reads SGHTA; CDR2 reads FQGNSA. The CDR3 DNA is TGTGCCAGCAGCTTACCCGAACCCCTCTACGAGCAGTACTTC. Encoded protein: CASSLPEPLYEQYF.

The rearrangement uses TRBV20-1 and TRBJ2-7; 7 bases match TRBD1. The DNA end is a closer match to TRBJ2-1, so the J assignment may be wrong. Germline CDR1 and CDR2: DFQATT and SNEGSKA (reference sequence). The CDR3 is 14 residues long. CDR3 nucleotides: TGCAGTGCTAGGGGGACAGCGAACTCCTACGAGCAGTTCTTC. It is translated as CSARGTANSYEQFF.

This clonotype was seen only a few times. This chain joins TRBV20-1 and TRBJ2-7; D gene uncertain. V lost 4 bases and J 7 bases, leaving 11 bases between the germline ends. Germline V lookup: CDR1 DFQATT, CDR2 SNEGSKA (reference sequence). The CDR3 loop spans 11 amino acids. The CDR3 DNA reads TGCAGTGCTAAGTCAAACAATGAGCAGTACTTC. Translating it yields CSAKSNNEQYF.

This clonotype was counted only a few times. V gene TRBV15 combines with J gene TRBJ1-1; possibly TRBD1 for D (6 bases). The CDR3 extends over 16 amino acids. Trimming took off 5 bases at V and 1 base at J, with 17 bases between the two ends. CDR1 is LNHNV, CDR2 YYDKDF, per germline (reference sequence). This chain's CDR3 is CATSWGQGTENTEAFF. As DNA, the CDR3 is TGTGCCACCAGCTGGGGTCAGGGGACGGAGAACACTGAAGCTTTCTTT. Supplemented by reference TRBV15 and TRBJ1-1, the full variable domain reads DAMVIQNPRYQVTQFGKPVTLSCSQTLNHNVMYWYQQKSSQAPKLLFHYYDKDFNNEADTPDNFQSRRPNTSFCFLDIRSPGLGDTAMYLCATSWGQGTENTEAFFGQGTRLTVV.

In this sample, this clonotype turned up a few times. The rearrangement links TRBV7-2 to TRBJ2-7; D is undetermined. This CDR3 spans 11 amino acids. Trimming took off 9 bases at V and 2 bases at J, with 8 bases between the two ends. The V gene's germline CDR1 is SGHTA and CDR2 FQGNSA. CDR3 amino acids: CASTVTYEQYF. The CDR3 bases are TGTGCCAGTACAGTAACCTACGAGCAGTACTTC.

The chain recombines TRBV11-1 with TRBJ2-7, with 7 bases aligning to TRBD1. The CDR3 sequence is 14 residues long. CDR1 SGHAT and CDR2 FQDESV come from the germline V gene (reference sequence). Losses at the gene ends were 8 bases for V and 4 bases for J; bases not matched to a gene: 11. CDR3 in amino acids: CASGSRDRLYEQYF. The CDR3 DNA reads as TGTGCCAGCGGCTCTCGGGACAGACTGTACGAGCAGTACTTC. Together with reference TRBV11-1 and TRBJ2-7, the CDR3 gives the full variable domain: EAEVAQSPRYKITEKSQAVAFWCDPISGHATLYWYRQILGQGPELLVQFQDESVVDDSQLPKDRFSAERLKGVDSTLKIQPAELGDSAMYLCASGSRDRLYEQYFGPGTRLTVT.

The chain uses TRBV11-2 and TRBJ2-7, with D perhaps TRBD2 (5 bases). Germline CDR1 SGHAT, CDR2 FQNNGV. The CDR3 loop spans 15 amino acids. V dropped 2 bases and J dropped 0 bases, with 11 bases sitting between them. The chain's CDR3 is CASSLHGVSSYEQYF. DNA for the CDR3: TGTGCCAGCAGCTTACACGGGGTGAGCTCCTACGAGCAGTACTTC. The full variable domain, in which reference TRBV11-2 and TRBJ2-7 provide the parts outside the CDR3, is EAGVAQSPRYKIIEKRQSVAFWCNPISGHATLYWYQQILGQGPKLLIQFQNNGVVDDSQLPKDRFSAERLKGVDSTLKIQPAKLEDSAVYLCASSLHGVSSYEQYFGPGTRLTVT.

The chain combines TRBV9 with TRBJ2-1, with TRBD2 identical over 9 bases. The CDR3 spans 17 residues. Unmatched junction bases numbered 4, after V lost 0 bases and J lost 0 bases. Germline CDR1 SGDLS, CDR2 YYNGEE. CDR3 nucleotides: TGTGCCAGCAGCGTAGCTAGCGGGGTCCTCTCCTACAATGAGCAGTTCTTC. Translated, it gives CASSVASGVLSYNEQFF.

The gene calls are TRBV9 and TRBJ2-1; 10 bases map to TRBD2. Trimming cost V 3 bases and J 9 bases; bases outside gene matches: 12. This CDR3 has 16 residues. Germline V gives CDR1 SGDLS, CDR2 YYNGEE. CDR3 DNA: TGTGCCAGCAGCGCCGACCCTAGCGGGAGACGGGGTGAGCAGTTCTTC. It is translated as CASSADPSGRRGEQFF. Complete variable domain (other parts from reference TRBV9 and TRBJ2-1): DSGVTQTPKHLITATGQRVTLRCSPRSGDLSVYWYQQSLDQGLQFLIQYYNGEERAKGNILERFSAQQFPDLHSELNLSSLELGDSALYFCASSADPSGRRGEQFFGPGTRLTVL.

This clonotype was seen only a few times. The rearrangement links TRBV29-1 to TRBJ2-1, with no clear D. Germline values: CDR1 SQVTM, CDR2 ANQGSEA. Trimming left V 7 bases short and J 1 base short, with 11 bases between. This CDR3 is built from 13 residues. CDR3 DNA: TGCAGCGGGGTCGGATGGTCCTACAATGAGCAGTTCTTC. Its translation: CSGVGWSYNEQFF.

The rearrangement joins TRBV5-1 to TRBJ2-1; D is unclear. V was trimmed by 2 bases and J by 6 bases, leaving 12 bases between them. Germline V gives CDR1 SGHRS, CDR2 YFSETQ. This CDR3 has 14 amino acids. Here the CDR3 DNA reads TGCGCCAGCAGCTTCGCGAGTTTCCCCAATGAGCAGTTCTTC. Translated: CASSFASFPNEQFF.

On this clonotype itself: The germline gene is not matched at one end of the junction; a read error may be the cause. This rearrangement joins TRBV4-3 to TRBJ2-1; 9 bases agree with TRBD2. This CDR3 is 17 amino acids long. Germline V gene data show CDR1 as LGHNA and CDR2 as YSLEER. CDR3 sequence (DNA): TGCGCCAGCAACCAAGGCCTGTCTAGCGGGGCCTACAATGAGCAGTTCTTC. As protein: CASNQGLSSGAYNEQFF.

The chain uses TRBV24-1 and TRBJ2-3; tentative D call: TRBD1 (5 bases). The CDR3 has 14 amino acids. The V end was cut by 10 bases, the J end by 1 base, with 14 bases between. Germline lookup yields CDR1 KGHDR and CDR2 SFDVKD. CDR3 region: CATTDTQRTDTQYF. The DNA for the CDR3 is TGTGCCACTACGGACACGCAACGCACAGATACGCAGTATTTT.